This T cell receptor (beta chain) was documented in a study of blood T cells in healthy people across ages. General study results and limits: Diversity figures derived from one million T cells were judged to underestimate the true value. Per million T cells, TCR beta diversity dropped roughly linearly as age increased.

This clonotype was found a few times. What it binds is not known. Then a second PCR, running about 6 to 12 cycles, was carried out with a sample-barcoded 5' primer and a J-beta primer mix. Each sample provided no less than 2.5 million CDR3-containing paired-end reads. MiXCR, applied by TCRdb to the 5' RACE reads, yields one record per CDR3 protein. The sample records 1.5 million to 1.9 million distinct CDR3 sequences, around 40% being singletons. Samples had at least 7 million PBMCs isolated from them. CDR1 and CDR2 (germline): MNHEY, SMNVEV (reference sequence). The CDR3 sequence is 16 residues long. V gave up 1 base and J gave up 2 bases; unmatched junction bases: 1.

The material sequenced was blood. The source of this sequence is a woman aged 18-29 years in good health. V and J are TRBV27 and TRBJ2-1, with 11 positions matching TRBD2. The CDR3 DNA is TGTGCCAGCAGTTTATATAGCGGGGGGGCCTACAATGAGCAGTTCTTC. This codes for CASSLYSGGAYNEQFF.